A single sample is the source of the 11 T cell receptor beta chains below, sequenced in a study of OX40 agonist ivuxolimab in advanced cancers. Generated by immunoSEQ multiplex PCR, the TCRdb table keeps only in-frame clones and is missing some. The sample includes some 100,000 clones, around 91% seen only once; the top ten take about 0.89%. Source: CD4+ or CD8+ T cells sorted from blood, taken in a trial of the OX40 agonist ivuxolimab. These receptors all come from an adult with an advanced solid tumor such as melanoma, head and neck, liver or kidney cancer.

This chain links TRBV28 with TRBJ2-7; maybe TRBD1 (5 bases). Trimming shortened V by 7 bases and J by 5 bases, and 24 bases separated the two germline ends. Germline V gene lookup returns CDR1 MDHEN and CDR2 SYDVKM. The CDR3 is made up of 16 amino acids. CDR3 in DNA: TGTGCCAGCACCGGACCCCAGGGCCCTACGGAGAACGAGCAGTACTTC. Translation gives CASTGPQGPTENEQYF.

This clone has just a few counts. The genes are TRBV4-1 and TRBJ2-1, with 8 bases matching TRBD2. The CDR3 is 17 amino acids. V trimming: 4 bases; J trimming: 1 base; junction bases outside the gene matches: 9. Germline values: CDR1 MGHRA, CDR2 YSYEKL. CDR3 region: CASSRNSGKRSYNEQFF. CDR3 in DNA: TGCGCCAGCAGCCGCAATAGCGGGAAAAGATCCTACAATGAGCAGTTCTTC.

This chain connects TRBV27 to TRBJ2-2; D remains ambiguous. The V gene lost 3 bases and the J gene lost 0 bases, with 8 bases spanning the gap. CDR3 length equals 15 residues. From germline, CDR1 is MNHEY and CDR2 SMNVEV (reference sequence). CDR3 bases: TGTGCCAGCAGTTTTGGACGGCCGAACACCGGGGAGCTGTTTTTT. Translating gives CASSFGRPNTGELFF.

The V gene is TRBV2, the J gene TRBJ2-3; tentatively, D is TRBD1 or TRBD2 (5 bases each). The CDR3 length is 16 residues. Looked up from germline, CDR1 is SNHLY and CDR2 is FYNNEI. Trimming pared 0 bases from V and 0 bases from J, leaving 10 bases between. The CDR3 DNA sequence: TGTGCCAGCAGTGAAGCGGGACCACCTAGCACAGATACGCAGTATTTT. Protein sequence: CASSEAGPPSTDTQYF.

The rearrangement uses TRBV19 and TRBJ2-7, with 12 bases identical to TRBD2. V was pared by 8 bases and J by 4 bases, with 6 bases of the junction left unmatched. Germline V gene sequence: CDR1 LNHDA, CDR2 SQIVND (reference sequence). The CDR3 has 14 amino acids. The CDR3 loop reads CASGSSGRGYEQYF. The CDR3 region has the DNA TGTGCCAGTGGGTCTAGCGGGAGGGGATACGAGCAGTACTTC.

The chain couples TRBV28 to TRBJ2-3, with 7 bases fitting TRBD2. J gave up 2 bases and V 5 bases, and 4 bases lay outside the gene matches. CDR3 size: 14 residues. Germline V gene sequence: CDR1 MDHEN, CDR2 SYDVKM. In DNA, the CDR3 is TGTGCCAGCAGTACAAGCGGGATCACAGATACGCAGTATTTT. This gives the protein CASSTSGITDTQYF.

The rearrangement uses TRBV30 and TRBJ2-3; D uncertain. Trimming stripped 3 bases from V and 0 bases from J, with 4 bases between. The CDR3 contains 12 residues. Germline assignment: CDR1 GTSNPN and CDR2 SVGIG (reference sequence). The CDR3 sequence: CAWSVSTDTQYF. CDR3 nucleotides: TGTGCCTGGAGCGTAAGCACAGATACGCAGTATTTT.

Turning to this clone: The germline gene is not matched at one end of the junction; a read error may be the cause. V gene TRBV7-7 combines with J gene TRBJ2-5, with 7 bases identical to TRBD2. CDR3 size: 14 residues. Looked up from germline, CDR1 is SSHAT and CDR2 is FNYEAQ (reference sequence). This chain's CDR3 is CASSQSGKQETQYF. The CDR3 coding sequence is TGTGCTAGCAGCCAAAGCGGGAAACAAGAGACCCAGTACTTC.

J is TRBJ2-1 and V is TRBV6-5; 11 bases line up with TRBD2. The CDR3 sequence is 15 residues long. V lost 5 bases, J lost 3 bases, and 3 bases stayed unmatched. The germline CDR1 and CDR2 sequences are MNHEY and SVGAGI. In nucleotides, the CDR3 is TGTGCCAGCAGTCTAGCGGGAGGAAACTACAATGAGCAGTTCTTC. Translated: CASSLAGGNYNEQFF.

This clone was observed a handful of times. The chain employs TRBV2 and TRBJ2-7; 9 bases match TRBD2. The CDR3 runs 17 residues. J lost 5 bases, V lost 6 bases, and 17 bases had no gene match. CDR1 and CDR2 (germline): SNHLY, FYNNEI. CDR3 region: CASREREVTWVRNEQYF. As DNA, the CDR3 is TGTGCCAGCAGGGAGCGGGAGGTCACGTGGGTCAGAAACGAGCAGTACTTC. Based on the CDR3 plus reference TRBV2 and TRBJ2-7, the full variable domain is EPEVTQTPSHQVTQMGQEVILRCVPISNHLYFYWYRQILGQKVEFLVSFYNNEISEKSEIFDDQFSVERPDGSNFTLKIRSTKLEDSAMYFCASREREVTWVRNEQYFGPGTRLTVT.

The rearrangement joins TRBV10-3 to TRBJ2-7, with 11 positions matching TRBD2. Per the germline V gene, CDR1 is ENHRY and CDR2 is SYGVKD. The CDR3 sequence is 12 residues long. V lost 6 bases to trimming and J lost 5 bases; unmatched junction nucleotides: 0. The CDR3 DNA reads as TGTGCCATCAGGGGACTAGCGGACGAGCAGTACTTC. Amino acid sequence: CAIRGLADEQYF.